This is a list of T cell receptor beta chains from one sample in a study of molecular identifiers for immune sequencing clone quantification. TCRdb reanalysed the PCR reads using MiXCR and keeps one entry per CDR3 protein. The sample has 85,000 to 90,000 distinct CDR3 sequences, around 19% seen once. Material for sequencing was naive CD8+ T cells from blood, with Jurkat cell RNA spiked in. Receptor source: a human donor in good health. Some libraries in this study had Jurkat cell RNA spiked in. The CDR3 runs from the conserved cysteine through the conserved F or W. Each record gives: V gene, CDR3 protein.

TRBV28 CASRVDREGLYTEAFF
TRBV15 CATSGITSGGFADAQYF
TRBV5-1 CASRERSYEQYF
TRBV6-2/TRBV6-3 CASSYVGTQGTQYF
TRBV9 CASSVGYSPSSYNEQFF
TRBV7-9 CASSLVGQGAVGTEAFF
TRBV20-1 CSACWDLDSNQPQHF
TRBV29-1 CSVANNPLYEQYF
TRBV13 CASSFFQDSSYEQYF
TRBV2 CASSETGNSYEQYF
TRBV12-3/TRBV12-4 CASSSRLANTDTQYF
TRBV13 CASSLGLAEFTDTQYF
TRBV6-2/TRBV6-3 CASSSLGHLGGTEAFF
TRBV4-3 CASSQGIAITGELFF
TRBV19 CASSGLGLAGGPYTGELFF
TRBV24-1 CATSTGSDGTDTQYF
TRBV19 CASSIGDRGFGPQHF
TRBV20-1 CSASQGSNQPQHF
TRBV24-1 CATGRGNDEQFF
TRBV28 CASSFGQLNTGELFF
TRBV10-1 CASSTSGVADTQYF
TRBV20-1 CSATSGGDLYQETQYF
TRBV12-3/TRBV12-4 CASSPGKNYGYTF
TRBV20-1 CSARYQGGGARQPQHF
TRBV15 CATSNGAVTYEQYF
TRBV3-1 CASSLSPPWTSGDTQYF